These 12 T cell receptor beta chains were sequenced from one sample in a study of cytomegalovirus exposure and HLA in healthy donors. Amplification used 60 Vbeta primers and 13 Jbeta primers. Some clones are missing from TCRdb's copy, which holds only in-frame ones; the method was immunoSEQ multiplex PCR. This sample carries around 140,000 clones, approximately 79% of them seen once, and the ten largest clones take 2.9%. The sample comprised PBMCs. The source of these receptors is a woman aged 25 to 39 in good health and CMV-seronegative.

On this clone itself: The junction differs from germline at one of its ends, possibly a read error. The V call is TRBV4-1, the J call TRBJ1-2; D remains ambiguous. The CDR3 covers 15 residues. The V gene's germline CDR1 is MGHRA and CDR2 YSYEKL. CDR3 in DNA: TGCGCCAGCAGACAAGCGATTGAAACGGGCTATGGCTACACCTTC. It is translated as CASRQAIETGYGYTF.

This clone was observed a single time. The genes are TRBV29-1 and TRBJ1-2, with 9 bases aligning to TRBD1. The CDR3 covers 13 residues. Germline CDR1 is SQVTM and CDR2 is ANQGSEA. Losses at the gene ends were 6 bases for V and 2 bases for J; bases not matched to a gene: 4. DNA of the CDR3: TGCAGCGTGGCAGGACAGGGGAACTATGGCTACACCTTC. It translates to CSVAGQGNYGYTF.

The chain uses TRBV4-1 and TRBJ2-2; TRBD2 agrees at 13 bases. This CDR3 is built from 16 residues. The junction had 9 bases not matched to a gene; V was cut back by 6 bases and J by 8 bases. Germline V CDR1 and CDR2: MGHRA, YSYEKL. The CDR3 protein is CASRLTSGGASGELFF. Here the CDR3 DNA reads TGCGCCAGCAGACTCACTAGCGGGGGGGCCTCTGGGGAGCTGTTTTTT.

The chain carries TRBV15 and TRBJ1-5; possibly TRBD1 for D (5 bases). Germline CDR1 reads LNHNV; CDR2 reads YYDKDF (reference sequence). The germline V and J ends were trimmed by 8 bases and 0 bases, with 20 bases remaining between them. This CDR3 is built from 17 residues. This CDR3 reads CATGSGGWGNSNQPQHF. DNA for the CDR3: TGTGCCACCGGGTCGGGGGGTTGGGGAAATAGCAATCAGCCCCAGCATTTT.

This clone appeared a single time. CDR3 loop: CASSTGQGANTEAFF. Here the CDR3 DNA reads TGCGCCAGCAGCACCGGACAGGGCGCGAACACTGAAGCTTTCTTT. V usage is TRBV5-1 and J usage is TRBJ1-1; TRBD1 aligns across 8 bases. The CDR3 spans 15 residues. The germline gives CDR1 SGHRS, CDR2 YFSETQ. Trimming removed 4 bases from V and 1 base from J; junction bases left unmatched: 6.

This chain links TRBV6-5 with TRBJ1-4; D perhaps matches TRBD1 (5 bases). Germline CDR1 MNHEY, CDR2 SVGAGI. The V gene lost 6 bases and the J gene lost 7 bases, with 15 bases spanning the gap. This CDR3 spans 14 amino acids. CDR3 bases: TGTGCCAGCAGCCCGGACGGGGGGTGTGAAAAACTGTTTTTT. This encodes CASSPDGGCEKLFF.

CDR3 DNA: TGTGCCAGCAGCTCCCGTTTACAGGATACAGATACGCAGTATTTT. Translation: CASSSRLQDTDTQYF. V and J are TRBV11-1 and TRBJ2-3, with D possibly TRBD1 on 5 matching bases. CDR1 is SGHAT, CDR2 FQDESV, per germline (reference sequence). V lost 4 bases and J 3 bases, leaving 14 bases between the germline ends. The CDR3 has 15 amino acids.

The genes are TRBV4-1 and TRBJ2-1; D not certain. The CDR3 is 15 residues long. Trimming shortened V by 0 bases and J by 6 bases, and 12 bases separated the two germline ends. Germline values: CDR1 MGHRA, CDR2 YSYEKL. CDR3 region: CASSQELSDSNEQFF. In nucleotides, the CDR3 is TGCGCCAGCAGCCAAGAACTTTCTGATAGCAATGAGCAGTTCTTC.

J is TRBJ1-2 and V is TRBV5-5, with D possibly being TRBD1 (5 bases). Trimming took 2 bases from V and 3 from J, leaving 5 bases between them. The CDR3 spans 12 residues. Germline CDR1 is SGHKS and CDR2 is YYEKEE (reference sequence). This CDR3 is CASSLGDYGYTF. DNA for the CDR3: TGTGCCAGCAGCTTAGGGGACTATGGCTACACCTTC.

This clone was recorded only once. This sample includes further DNA sequences coding for the same CDR3. V gene TRBV7-2 combines with J gene TRBJ1-6; 8 positions match TRBD1. V was pared by 5 bases and J by 9 bases, with 12 bases of the junction left unmatched. Germline CDR1 SGHTA, CDR2 FQGNSA. The CDR3 extends over 16 amino acids. The CDR3: CASSAGGRGLVSPLHF. DNA of the CDR3: TGTGCCAGCAGCGCAGGTGGCAGGGGGCTGGTTTCACCCCTCCACTTT.

CDR3 sequence (DNA): TGTGCCAGCAGCTTGGGACAGGTCGAATCGACCCAGTACTTC. Its translation: CASSLGQVESTQYF. V usage is TRBV5-4 and J usage is TRBJ2-5; the D gene is possibly TRBD1 (6 bases). In germline, CDR1 is SGHNT, CDR2 YYREEE (reference sequence). V was shortened by 0 bases and J by 7 bases, with 13 bases between the two germline ends. This CDR3 contains 14 residues.

This rearrangement joins TRBV7-2 to TRBJ1-3; the D is unclear. The V end lost 4 bases, the J end lost 2 bases, and 9 bases lay between the germline ends. The CDR3 is 14 residues long. CDR1 and CDR2 from the germline V gene are SGHTA and FQGNSA. CDR3 in DNA: TGTGCCAGCAGCTCTGGAGGGCCTGGAAACACCATATATTTT. It codes for CASSSGGPGNTIYF. The variable domain in full, with the rest retrieved from reference TRBV7-2 and TRBJ1-3, is GAGVSQSPSNKVTEKGKDVELRCDPISGHTALYWYRQSLGQGLEFLIYFQGNSAPDKSGLPSDRFSAERTGGSVSTLTIQRTQQEDSAVYLCASSSGGPGNTIYFGEGSWLTVV.